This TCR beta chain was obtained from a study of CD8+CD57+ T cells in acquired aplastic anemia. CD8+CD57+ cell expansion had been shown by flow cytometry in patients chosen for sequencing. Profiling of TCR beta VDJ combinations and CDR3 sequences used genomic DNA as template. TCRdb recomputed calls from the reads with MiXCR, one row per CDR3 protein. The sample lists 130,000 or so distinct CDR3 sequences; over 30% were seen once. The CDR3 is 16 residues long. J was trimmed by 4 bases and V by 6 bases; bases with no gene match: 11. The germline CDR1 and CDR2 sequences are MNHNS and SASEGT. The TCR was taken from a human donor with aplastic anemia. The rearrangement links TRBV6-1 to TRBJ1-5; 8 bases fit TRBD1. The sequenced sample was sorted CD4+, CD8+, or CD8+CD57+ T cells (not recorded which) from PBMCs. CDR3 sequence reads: CASRLEGQARNQPQHF. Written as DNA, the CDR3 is TGTGCCAGCAGATTAGAGGGACAGGCAAGGAATCAGCCCCAGCATTTT.